The TCR beta chain described here comes from a study of blood T cell repertoires in COVID-19. At the level of the study: COVID-19 samples, acute and convalescent, were from the United States, Italy and Spain. Sample material is recorded as cDNA or gDNA derived from T cells, B-cell-depleted T cells, or PBMCs.

The CDR3 totals 16 residues. V shed 5 bases and J shed 1 base, with 14 bases lying between them. Per germline, CDR1 WSHSY and CDR2 SAAADI. This clone came up a few times. Authors' data handling: Amplification of reference gene primers was used by the study to estimate nucleated cell counts. Method: immunoSEQ multiplex PCR; TCRdb's copy keeps in-frame clones and lacks some. V and J calls and clone size follow that table, whereas D and trimming were derived from the DNA. The data hold 130,000 or so clones, with 80% to 90% observed a single time. The sample comprised peripheral blood. This TCR came from a woman aged 60-75 years with acute or convalescent COVID-19. The rearrangement uses TRBV10-2 and TRBJ1-4, with D hard to call. The DNA for the CDR3 is TGCGCCAGCAGTCCCCCTGCGGGAGGAACTAATGAAAAACTGTTTTTT. This gives the protein CASSPPAGGTNEKLFF.